This T cell receptor (beta chain) was sequenced during a study of CD4 T cells in relation to SARS-CoV-2 and coronaviruses (dated by TCRdb to the early 2020s). Broadly, across the study: In the ViraFEST assay, PBMCs were cultured with antigen for about eleven days, after which TCR beta CDR3s were sequenced to identify clonal expansions specific to the antigen. An HIV-1 Nef peptide pool or a culture without peptide was used as the negative reference condition. Using patient-derived lymphoblastoid cell lines, the shared crossreactive spike epitopes were mapped to their HLA restriction. At the level of individual TCR clonotypes, the study evaluated whether memory CD4+ T cells crossreact between the spike proteins of SARS-CoV-2 and those of common cold coronaviruses. The Adaptive Biotechnologies TCR-sequencing kit was used to sequence samples from a few pre-COVID donors and the naive versus memory experiments, whereas other data were Illumina-based. For other donors in the study, expansion assays were sequenced with a different, Illumina-based TCR-beta assay. On the study overall, not on this receptor specifically: Pre-pandemic and post-infection samples were not both contributed by any donor, so tracing of the source of pre-existing responses was limited. Significantly weaker SARS-CoV-2-driven expansion was shown by crossreactive clones than by monoreactive clones, consistent with antigenic imprinting. Since the crossreactivity analysis centred on spike protein, crossreactivity against other viral proteins was not assessed. Small numbers of patients and of tested TCRs limited the study. Around two thirds of donors had memory CD4+ clonotypes that crossrecognized SARS-CoV-2 and at least one common cold coronavirus spike.

Concerning this clone: Which antigen it targets is not known. The sample holds no much larger clone one base away, and base qualities are not on file.

The receptor library was made with the immunoSEQ multiplex PCR assay. Regarding the original processing steps: During preprocessing, nonproductive sequences were removed, along with CDR3s that did not begin with C, did not end with F or W, or were shorter than 7 amino acids. Antigen-specific clonotypes were called with the MANAFEST web app on the basis of expansion relative to the reference and to other culture wells. A clone counted as positive if significantly expanded in 2 of 3 replicate wells versus the reference culture at FDR below 0.05. A further requirement for positive clones was significant expansion compared with all other tandem wells, along with an odds ratio above 5. Pairwise Levenshtein distance, computed with the stringdist R package after three terminal residues were trimmed from each end, was used as the measure of CDR3 homology. Drawn from immuneACCESS, this table holds only the in-frame rearrangements with V and J called that TCRdb kept. Clones are partly lost; checked studies trace under half to an unresolved V gene and leave the rest unexplained. From that table come the V and J calls and clone size; the DNA was used to work out D and trimming. The sample has some 21,000 clones on record, about 79% of them singletons. About an eighth of the sample comes from the top ten.

CD4+ T cells from unexposed donors were collected before the COVID-19 pandemic (2011-2018). After less than 13 days of culture, CD4+ T cells were isolated with the EasySep CD4+ T cell isolation kit. As far as cell numbers permitted, CD4+ T cells from unexposed donors were tested for reactivity against SARS-CoV-2 S and N as well as four spike pools from common cold coronaviruses. Two million PBMCs per well were cultured in IMDM with approximately 4.8% human AB serum and 8.5 to 10 IU/ml IL-2. Half of the culture medium was replaced with fresh IL-2-containing medium on days 3 and 7. In general, triplicate replicate wells were used for every peptide culture condition. The leukapheresis product used for the unexposed donors was purchased from a commercial source. PBMCs were isolated from leukapheresis product or whole blood by Ficoll-Paque PLUS gradient centrifugation. PBMCs were either cryopreserved at -140°C or used fresh in the expansion assay. The QIAamp Micro DNA Kit was used to extract genomic DNA from the CD4+ T cells.

The CDR3 holds 14 amino acids from the cysteine to the phenylalanine. Only CDR3 DNA remains: 42 bases, in frame from the first base. CDR1 is given as SGHTA and CDR2 as FQGTGA, both from the germline V gene. V is clipped by 2 bases and J by 4 bases, and the sequence between their germline boundaries is 10 bases long. Sequencing input: CD4+ T cells from PBMCs, cultured in vitro. This sequence uses TRBV7-3 and TRBJ2-3, with an unclear D gene assignment. The receptor comes from a human donor in good health. The CDR3 amino acid sequence is: CASSLEANPDTQYF. DNA sequence: TGTGCCAGCAGCTTAGAGGCCAACCCAGATACGCAGTATTTT.